This T cell receptor beta chain was captured in a study of early T cells in non-severe SARS-CoV-2 infection. The wider study: It was bulk RNA from unsorted whole blood that was sequenced, and the chains were unpaired.

J lost 3 bases, V lost 6 bases, and 10 bases had no gene match. The CDR3 has 15 amino acids. CDR1 is MNHEY, CDR2 SMNVEV, per germline (reference sequence). Separate cDNA molecules each had unique molecular identifiers attached to them. Each CDR3 protein is one row after TCRdb ran MiXCR on the 5' RACE reads. This sample has about 28,000 distinct CDR3 sequences, with roughly 5% found just once. This sequence was found in an adult who was a healthcare worker with PCR-confirmed SARS-CoV-2 infection or an uninfected control (not recorded which). The specimen was whole blood. V is TRBV27 and J is TRBJ1-1; 7 bases align to TRBD1. In nucleotides, the CDR3 is TGTGCCAGCAGCTTTAGGGGGCTTAGGGACACTGAAGCTTTCTTT. It specifies CASSFRGLRDTEAFF.